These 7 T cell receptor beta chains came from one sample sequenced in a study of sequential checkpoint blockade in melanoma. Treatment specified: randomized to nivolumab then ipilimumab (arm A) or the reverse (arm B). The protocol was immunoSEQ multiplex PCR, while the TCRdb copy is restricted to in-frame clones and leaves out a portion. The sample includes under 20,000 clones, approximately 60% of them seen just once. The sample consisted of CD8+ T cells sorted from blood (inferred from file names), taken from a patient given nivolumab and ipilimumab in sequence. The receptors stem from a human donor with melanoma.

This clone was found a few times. The CDR3 coding sequence is TGTGCCAGCAGTGACTCACAGGGGGCAGATACGCAGTATTTT. It specifies CASSDSQGADTQYF. The chain employs TRBV6-4 and TRBJ2-3; 8 nucleotides match TRBD1. V lost 0 bases, J lost 4 bases, and 0 bases stayed unmatched. This CDR3 has 14 residues. In germline, CDR1 is MRHNA, CDR2 SNTAGT.

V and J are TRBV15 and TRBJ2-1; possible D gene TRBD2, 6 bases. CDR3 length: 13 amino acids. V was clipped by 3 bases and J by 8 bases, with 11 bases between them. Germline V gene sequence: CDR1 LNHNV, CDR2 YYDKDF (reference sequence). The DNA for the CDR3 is TGTGCCACCAGCAGCCGGACTAACGATGAGCAGTTCTTC. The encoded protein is CATSSRTNDEQFF.

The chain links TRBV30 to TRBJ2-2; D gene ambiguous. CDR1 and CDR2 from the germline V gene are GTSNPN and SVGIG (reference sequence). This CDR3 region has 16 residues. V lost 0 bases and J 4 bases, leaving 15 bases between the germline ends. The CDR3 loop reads CAWSVNPTSLTGELFF. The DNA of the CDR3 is TGTGCCTGGAGTGTAAACCCTACCTCACTCACCGGGGAGCTGTTTTTT.

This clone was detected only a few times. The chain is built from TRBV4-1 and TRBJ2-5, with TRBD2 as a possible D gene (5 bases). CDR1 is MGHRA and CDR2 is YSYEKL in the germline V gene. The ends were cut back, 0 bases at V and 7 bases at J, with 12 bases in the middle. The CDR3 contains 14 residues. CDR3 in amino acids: CASSQDPTSGTQYF. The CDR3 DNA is TGCGCCAGCAGCCAAGATCCGACGAGCGGGACCCAGTACTTC.

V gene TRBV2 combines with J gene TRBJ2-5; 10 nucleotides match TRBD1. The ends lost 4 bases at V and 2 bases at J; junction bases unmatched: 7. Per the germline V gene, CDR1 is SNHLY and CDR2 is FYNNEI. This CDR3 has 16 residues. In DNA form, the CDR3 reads TGTGCCAGCAGTGTAGATCCGGACAGGGGGCAAGAGACCCAGTACTTC. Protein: CASSVDPDRGQETQYF.

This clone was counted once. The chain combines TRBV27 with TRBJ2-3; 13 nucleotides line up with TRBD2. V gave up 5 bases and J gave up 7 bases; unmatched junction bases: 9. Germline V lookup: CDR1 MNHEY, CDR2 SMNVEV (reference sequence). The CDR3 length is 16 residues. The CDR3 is CASSPQTSGRTYTQYF. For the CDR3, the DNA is TGTGCCAGCAGTCCCCAGACTAGCGGGAGGACTTATACGCAGTATTTT.

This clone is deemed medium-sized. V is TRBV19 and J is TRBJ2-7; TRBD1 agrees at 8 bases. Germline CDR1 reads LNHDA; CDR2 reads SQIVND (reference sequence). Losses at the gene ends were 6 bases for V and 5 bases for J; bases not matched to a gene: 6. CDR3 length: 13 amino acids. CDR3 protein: CASSWTGRNEQYF. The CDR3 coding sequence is TGTGCCAGTAGCTGGACAGGGAGGAACGAGCAGTACTTC.